The rows below give T cell receptor beta chains drawn from one sample of a study of shared clonotypes between healthy human individuals. Assay: immunoSEQ multiplex PCR; the TCRdb copy retains only in-frame clones and omits some. The top ten hold roughly a tenth of the sample, which has some 360,000 clones, around four fifths seen once. Material: memory CD4+ T cells sorted from blood. The receptors come from a man aged 30 to 45 in good health. Each CDR3 is given with its conserved first and last residue. Each record gives: V gene, clone size, J gene, D gene, CDR3 protein, CDR3 DNA. D genes are given only for firm matches. The size entry is marked missing in some rows and otherwise reads once, few, many or a size class.

TRBV7-6	-	TRBJ2-7	-	CASSLREDSYEQYF	TGTGCCAGCAGCTTAAGGGAGGACTCCTACGAGCAGTACTTC
TRBV30	-	TRBJ1-2	TRBD1	CAWSGDRAFGYTF	TGTGCCTGGAGTGGGGACAGGGCTTTTGGCTACACCTTC
TRBV5-1	-	TRBJ2-3	TRBD2	CASSTGLAGSTDTQYF	TGCGCCAGCAGCACCGGACTAGCGGGGAGCACAGATACGCAGTATTTT
TRBV30	-	TRBJ1-1	TRBD1	CAWRFTGDTEAFF	TGTGCCTGGAGATTCACAGGGGACACTGAAGCTTTCTTT
TRBV28	-	TRBJ1-3	-	CASSLGRRALGNTIYF	TGTGCCAGCAGTTTGGGGCGTAGGGCACTTGGAAACACCATATATTTT
TRBV10-1	-	TRBJ2-7	-	CASSESKSLGPGRLPYEQYF	TGCGCCAGCAGTGAGTCGAAATCTCTGGGTCCGGGGCGGCTACCCTACGAGCAGTACTTC
TRBV27	few	TRBJ2-1	-	CASSPTSLGDSGNEQFF	TGTGCCAGCAGCCCTACTAGTCTGGGCGACAGTGGGAATGAGCAGTTCTTC
TRBV7-3	-	TRBJ2-5	-	CASSFGGTTETQYF	TGTGCCAGCAGCTTCGGTGGAACGACAGAGACCCAGTACTTC
TRBV5-4	-	TRBJ2-5	TRBD2	CASSFISGSSQETQYF	TGTGCCAGCAGCTTTATAAGCGGGAGTTCCCAAGAGACCCAGTACTTC
TRBV19	-	TRBJ1-5	TRBD1	CASSPRTGERNQPQHF	TGTGCCAGTAGTCCCCGGACAGGGGAAAGGAATCAGCCCCAGCATTTT
TRBV5-8	-	TRBJ2-1	TRBD2	CASSLRLAGTSSYNEQFF	TGTGCCAGCAGCCTCAGACTCGCCGGGACTAGCAGCTACAATGAGCAGTTCTTC
TRBV6-1	-	TRBJ2-7	TRBD2	CASCLSSGTSYEQYF	TGTGCCAGTTGCTTATCTAGCGGGACCTCCTACGAGCAGTACTTC
TRBV7-8	-	TRBJ2-2	TRBD2	CASSPSTSGRSGELFF	TGTGCCAGCAGCCCCTCTACTAGCGGGAGATCGGGGGAGCTGTTTTTT
TRBV10-3	few	TRBJ2-1	TRBD2	CAISWTSGISSYNEQFF	TGTGCCATCTCTTGGACTAGCGGAATCAGCTCCTACAATGAGCAGTTCTTC
TRBV7-9	once	TRBJ2-7	TRBD1	CASSQGQGAARQYF	TGTGCCAGCAGCCAGGGGCAGGGGGCAGCCCGGCAGTACTTC
TRBV6-5	-	TRBJ2-1	TRBD1	CASSTGTGNEQFF	TGTGCCAGCAGCACCGGGACAGGCAATGAGCAGTTCTTC
TRBV28	-	TRBJ2-7	-	CASSFIHRRTGGTSSYEQYF	TGTGCCAGCAGTTTCATCCACCGGCGGACAGGGGGGACTAGCAGCTACGAGCAGTACTTC
TRBV7-3	-	TRBJ2-7	-	CASSLNGRDNEQYF	TGTGCCAGCAGCTTAAATGGCAGGGACAACGAGCAGTACTTC
TRBV25-1	once	TRBJ2-3	-	CASSRYQSTDTQYF	TGTGCCAGCAGTAGGTACCAGTCCACAGATACGCAGTATTTT
TRBV5-6	many	TRBJ2-1	-	CASSLPAGYNEQFF	TGTGCCAGCAGCTTGCCCGCAGGATACAATGAGCAGTTCTTC
TRBV28	few	TRBJ2-2	-	CASSLWRRTGELFF	TGTGCCAGCAGTTTATGGAGGAGAACCGGGGAGCTGTTTTTT
TRBV29-1	-	TRBJ2-1	-	CSVEEGAKMGSYNEQFF	TGCAGCGTTGAAGAGGGGGCCAAGATGGGGTCCTACAATGAGCAGTTCTTC
TRBV18	few	TRBJ1-4	-	CASSPRDANEKLFF	TGTGCCAGCTCACCACGGGACGCTAATGAAAAACTGTTTTTT
TRBV7-3	-	TRBJ1-6	-	CASSQGYPSSPLHF	TGTGCCAGCAGCCAGGGATACCCTTCCTCACCCCTCCACTTT
TRBV14	few	TRBJ2-1	-	CASSPYSELEQFF	TGTGCCAGCAGCCCCTACTCCGAATTAGAGCAGTTCTTC
TRBV10-1	-	TRBJ2-1	-	CASSESGAGYNEQFF	TGCGCCAGCAGTGAGTCTGGGGCAGGATACAATGAGCAGTTCTTC
TRBV28	-	TRBJ2-2	-	CASSLMADMSNELFF	TGTGCCAGCAGTTTAATGGCCGACATGTCGAATGAGCTGTTTTTT
TRBV10-2	-	TRBJ2-5	-	CASSLVETQYF	TGCGCCAGCAGTCTCGTAGAGACCCAGTACTTC
TRBV5-1	-	TRBJ1-1	TRBD1	CASSLKAGGTEAFF	TGCGCCAGCAGCTTGAAGGCAGGGGGTACTGAAGCTTTCTTT
TRBV2	-	TRBJ1-5	-	CASSDEANQPQHF	TGTGCCAGCAGTGACGAGGCCAATCAGCCCCAGCATTTT
TRBV10-1	-	TRBJ2-3	-	CASIRDKPTDTQYF	TGCGCCAGCATCCGGGACAAACCTACAGATACGCAGTATTTT
TRBV6-1	-	TRBJ2-1	-	CASSEGPINEQFF	TGTGCCAGCAGTGAAGGACCGATCAATGAGCAGTTCTTC
TRBV9	-	TRBJ2-3	-	CASTRVVGDTQYF	TGTGCCAGCACCAGGGTCGTTGGGGATACGCAGTATTTT
TRBV18	-	TRBJ2-3	-	CASSPWKTSTDTQYF	TGTGCCAGCTCACCGTGGAAAACCAGCACAGATACGCAGTATTTT
TRBV7-6	-	TRBJ1-5	TRBD1	CASSSGGHQPQHF	TGTGCCAGCAGCTCAGGGGGACATCAGCCCCAGCATTTT
TRBV28	-	TRBJ1-5	-	CASSNLLHKPQHF	TGTGCCAGCAGTAATCTCCTTCATAAGCCCCAGCATTTT
TRBV29-1	-	TRBJ2-1	-	CSVDGIEVVEQFF	TGCAGCGTTGACGGCATAGAAGTGGTTGAGCAGTTCTTC
TRBV5-4	-	TRBJ2-2	TRBD1	CASSRPDRGWTGELFF	TGTGCCAGCAGCCGACCGGACAGGGGCTGGACCGGGGAGCTGTTTTTT
TRBV5-8	-	TRBJ1-2	-	CASTAPGGAFYGYTF	TGTGCCAGCACCGCCCCGGGAGGTGCTTTCTATGGCTACACCTTC
TRBV11-2	-	TRBJ1-2	-	CASSPGRFYGYTF	TGTGCCAGCAGCCCAGGACGGTTCTATGGCTACACCTTC
TRBV7-9	-	TRBJ2-3	-	CAFFVLPNTDTQYF	TGTGCCTTCTTTGTGCTACCTAACACAGATACGCAGTATTTT